This T cell receptor beta chain was sequenced in a study of T cells after yellow fever vaccination. This clonotype was detected ten times or more. An end of the junction does not agree with germline; a read error may underlie this. TCRdb analysed the 5' RACE reads with MiXCR anew, one entry per CDR3 protein. The sample includes approximately 140,000 distinct CDR3 sequences, less than 9.5% of them seen just once. The CDR3 covers 16 residues. CDR1 and CDR2 (germline): SGHNT, YYREEE (reference sequence). This receptor was taken from a man aged 25-40 years who received the YFV17D yellow fever vaccine. The chain has TRBV5-4 and TRBJ2-6; D unclear. Specimen: CD4+ T cells sorted from PBMCs, collected 5 days after the yellow fever booster vaccination. The DNA for the CDR3 is TGTGCCAGCAGCTTTGACCTTGACTCTGAGGCCAACGTCCTGACTTTC. It encodes CASSFDLDSEANVLTF.